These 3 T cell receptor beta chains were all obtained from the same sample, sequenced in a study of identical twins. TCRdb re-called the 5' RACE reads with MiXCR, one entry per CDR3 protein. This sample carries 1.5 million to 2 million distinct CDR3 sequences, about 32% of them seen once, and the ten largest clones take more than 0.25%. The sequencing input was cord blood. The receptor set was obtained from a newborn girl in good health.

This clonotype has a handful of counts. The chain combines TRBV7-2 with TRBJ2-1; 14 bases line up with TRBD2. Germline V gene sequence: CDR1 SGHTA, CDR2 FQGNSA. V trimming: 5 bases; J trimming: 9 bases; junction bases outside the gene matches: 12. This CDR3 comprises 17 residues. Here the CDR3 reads CASSPGLRLAGGSEQFF. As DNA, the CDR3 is TGTGCCAGCAGCCCAGGCCTCAGACTAGCGGGGGGGAGTGAGCAGTTCTTC.

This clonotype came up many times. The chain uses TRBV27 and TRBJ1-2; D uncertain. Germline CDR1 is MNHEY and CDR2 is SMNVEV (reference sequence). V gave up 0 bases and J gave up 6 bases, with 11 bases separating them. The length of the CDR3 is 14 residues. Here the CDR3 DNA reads TGTGCCAGCAGTTTATCGAAAACGGCAAATGGCTACACCTTC. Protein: CASSLSKTANGYTF.

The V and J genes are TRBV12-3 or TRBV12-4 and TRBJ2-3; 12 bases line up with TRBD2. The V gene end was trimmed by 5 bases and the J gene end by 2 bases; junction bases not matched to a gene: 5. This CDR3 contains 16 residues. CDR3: CASSHLAGGLTDTQYF. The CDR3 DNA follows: TGTGCCAGCAGTCATCTAGCGGGAGGGCTCACAGATACGCAGTATTTT.